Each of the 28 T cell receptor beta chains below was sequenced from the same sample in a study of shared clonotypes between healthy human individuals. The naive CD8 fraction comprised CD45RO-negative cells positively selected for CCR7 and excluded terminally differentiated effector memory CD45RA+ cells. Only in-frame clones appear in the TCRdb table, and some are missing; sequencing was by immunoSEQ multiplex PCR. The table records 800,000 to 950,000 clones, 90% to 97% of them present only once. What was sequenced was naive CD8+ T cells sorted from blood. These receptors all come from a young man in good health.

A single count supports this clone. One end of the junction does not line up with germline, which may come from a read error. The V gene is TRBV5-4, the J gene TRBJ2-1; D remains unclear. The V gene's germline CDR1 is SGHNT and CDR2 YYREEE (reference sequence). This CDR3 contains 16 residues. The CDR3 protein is CASSLGGVYSHNEQFF. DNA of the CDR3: TGTGCCAGCAGCTTGGGTGGGGTGTACTCCCACAATGAGCAGTTCTTC. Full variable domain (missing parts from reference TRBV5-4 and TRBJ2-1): ETGVTQSPTHLIKTRGQQVTLRCSSQSGHNTVSWYQQALGQGPQFIFQYYREEENGRGNFPPRFSGLQFPNYSSELNVNALELDDSALYLCASSLGGVYSHNEQFFGPGTRLTVL.

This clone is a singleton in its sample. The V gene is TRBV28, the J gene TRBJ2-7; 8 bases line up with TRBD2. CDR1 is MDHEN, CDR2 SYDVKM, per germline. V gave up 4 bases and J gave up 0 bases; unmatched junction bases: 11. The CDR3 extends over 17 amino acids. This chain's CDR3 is CASSYSPGGDPSYEQYF. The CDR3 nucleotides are TGTGCCAGCAGTTATTCGCCGGGGGGGGACCCCTCCTACGAGCAGTACTTC.

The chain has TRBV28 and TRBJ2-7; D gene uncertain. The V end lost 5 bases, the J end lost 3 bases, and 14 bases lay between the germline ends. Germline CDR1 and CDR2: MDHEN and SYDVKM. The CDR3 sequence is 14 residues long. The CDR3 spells CASSPEWANYEQYF. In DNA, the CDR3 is TGTGCCAGCAGTCCTGAGTGGGCCAACTACGAGCAGTACTTC.

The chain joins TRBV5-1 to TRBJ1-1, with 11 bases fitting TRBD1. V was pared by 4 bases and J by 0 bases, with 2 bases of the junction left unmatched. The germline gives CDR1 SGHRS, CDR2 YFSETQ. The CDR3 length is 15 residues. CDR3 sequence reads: CASSRGQGVNTEAFF. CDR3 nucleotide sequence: TGCGCCAGCAGCAGGGGACAGGGGGTGAACACTGAAGCTTTCTTT. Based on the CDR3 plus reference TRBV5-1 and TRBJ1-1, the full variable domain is KAGVTQTPRYLIKTRGQQVTLSCSPISGHRSVSWYQQTPGQGLQFLFEYFSETQRNKGNFPGRFSGRQFSNSRSEMNVSTLELGDSALYLCASSRGQGVNTEAFFGQGTRLTVV.

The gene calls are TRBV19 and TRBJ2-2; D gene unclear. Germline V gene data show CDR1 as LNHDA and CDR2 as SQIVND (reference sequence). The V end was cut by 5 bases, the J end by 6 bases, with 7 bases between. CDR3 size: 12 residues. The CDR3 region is CASSPVAGELFF. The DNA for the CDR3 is TGTGCCAGTAGTCCGGTAGCCGGGGAGCTGTTTTTT.

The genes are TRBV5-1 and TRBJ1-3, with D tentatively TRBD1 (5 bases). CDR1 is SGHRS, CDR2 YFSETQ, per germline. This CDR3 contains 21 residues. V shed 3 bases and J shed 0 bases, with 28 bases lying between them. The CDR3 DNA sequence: TGCGCCAGCAGCTCTCTACAATTTAACCAGGGAGTCCTTTCCTCTGGAAACACCATATATTTT. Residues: CASSSLQFNQGVLSSGNTIYF.

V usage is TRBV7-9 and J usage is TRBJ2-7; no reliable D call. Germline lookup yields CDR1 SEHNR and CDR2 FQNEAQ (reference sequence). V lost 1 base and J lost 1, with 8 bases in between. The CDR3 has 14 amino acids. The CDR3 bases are TGTGCCAGCAGCTTAGGACTGGGATCCTACGAGCAGTACTTC. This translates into CASSLGLGSYEQYF.

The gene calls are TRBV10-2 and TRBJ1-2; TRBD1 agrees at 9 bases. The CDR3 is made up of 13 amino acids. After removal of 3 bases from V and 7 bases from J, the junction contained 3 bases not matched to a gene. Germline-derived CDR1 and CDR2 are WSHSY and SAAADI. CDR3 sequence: CASSDTGGPGYTF. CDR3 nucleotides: TGCGCCAGCAGTGATACAGGGGGCCCTGGCTACACCTTC.

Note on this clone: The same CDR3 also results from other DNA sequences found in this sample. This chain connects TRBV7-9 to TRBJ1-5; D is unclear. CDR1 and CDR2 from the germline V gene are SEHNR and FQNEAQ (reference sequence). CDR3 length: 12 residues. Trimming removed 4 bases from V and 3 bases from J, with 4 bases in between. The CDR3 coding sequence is TGTGCCAGCAGCTCGCCCAATCAGCCCCAGCATTTT. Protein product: CASSSPNQPQHF.

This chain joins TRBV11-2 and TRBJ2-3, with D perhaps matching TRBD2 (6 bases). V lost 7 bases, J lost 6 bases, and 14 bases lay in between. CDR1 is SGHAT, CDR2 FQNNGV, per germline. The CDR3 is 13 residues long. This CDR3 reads CASKEAGWDTQYF. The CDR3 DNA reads TGTGCCAGCAAGGAGGCGGGATGGGATACGCAGTATTTT.

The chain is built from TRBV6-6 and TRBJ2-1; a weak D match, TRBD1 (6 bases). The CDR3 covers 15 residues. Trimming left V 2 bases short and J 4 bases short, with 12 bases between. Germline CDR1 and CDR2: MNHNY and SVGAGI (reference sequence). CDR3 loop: CASSYLQGSYNEQFF. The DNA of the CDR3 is TGTGCCAGCAGTTACCTCCAGGGGTCGTACAATGAGCAGTTCTTC.

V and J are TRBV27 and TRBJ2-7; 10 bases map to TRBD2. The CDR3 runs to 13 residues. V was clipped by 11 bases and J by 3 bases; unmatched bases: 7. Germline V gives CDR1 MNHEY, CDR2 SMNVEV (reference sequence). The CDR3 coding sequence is TGTGCCGCAAGGGCTAGCGGGGGCTACGAGCAGTACTTC. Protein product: CAARASGGYEQYF.

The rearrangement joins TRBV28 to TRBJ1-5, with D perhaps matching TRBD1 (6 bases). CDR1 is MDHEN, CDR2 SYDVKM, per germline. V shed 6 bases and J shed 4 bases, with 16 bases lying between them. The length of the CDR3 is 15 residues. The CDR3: CASRAPTGFNQPQHF. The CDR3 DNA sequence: TGTGCCAGCAGAGCCCCCACAGGGTTTAATCAGCCCCAGCATTTT.

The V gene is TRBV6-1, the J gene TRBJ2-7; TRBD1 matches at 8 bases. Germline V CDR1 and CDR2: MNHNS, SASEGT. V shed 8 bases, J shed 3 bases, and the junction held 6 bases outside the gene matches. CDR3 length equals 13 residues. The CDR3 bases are TGTGCCAGCTATGGACAGGGTCGCTACGAGCAGTACTTC. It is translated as CASYGQGRYEQYF.

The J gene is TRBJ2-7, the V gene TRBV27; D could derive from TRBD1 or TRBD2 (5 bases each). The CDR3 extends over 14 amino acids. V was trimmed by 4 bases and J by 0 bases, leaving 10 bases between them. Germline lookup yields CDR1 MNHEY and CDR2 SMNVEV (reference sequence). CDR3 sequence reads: CASSSGSGSYEQYF. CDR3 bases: TGTGCCAGCAGTTCAGGGAGTGGCTCCTACGAGCAGTACTTC.

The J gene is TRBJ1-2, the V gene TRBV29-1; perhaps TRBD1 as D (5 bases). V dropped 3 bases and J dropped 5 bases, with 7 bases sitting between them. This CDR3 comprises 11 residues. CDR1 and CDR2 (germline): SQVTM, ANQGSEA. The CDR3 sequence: CSVDQGYGYTF. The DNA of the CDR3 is TGCAGCGTTGATCAGGGATATGGCTACACCTTC.

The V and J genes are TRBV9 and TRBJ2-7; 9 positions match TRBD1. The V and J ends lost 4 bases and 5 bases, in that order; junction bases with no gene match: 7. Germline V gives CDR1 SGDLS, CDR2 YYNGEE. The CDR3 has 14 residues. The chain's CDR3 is CASSPTGTGNEQYF. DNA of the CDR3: TGTGCCAGCAGCCCTACCGGGACAGGGAACGAGCAGTACTTC.

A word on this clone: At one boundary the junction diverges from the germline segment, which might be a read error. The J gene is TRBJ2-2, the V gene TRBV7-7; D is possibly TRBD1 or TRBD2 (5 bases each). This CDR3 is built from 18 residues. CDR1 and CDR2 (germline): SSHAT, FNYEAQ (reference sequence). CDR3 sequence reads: CASSNPTRGRTGTGELFF. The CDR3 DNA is TGTGCTAGCAGTAACCCGACGAGGGGTAGAACAGGCACCGGGGAGCTGTTTTTT. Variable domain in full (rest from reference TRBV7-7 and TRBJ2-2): GAGVSQSPRYKVTKRGQDVTLRCDPISSHATLYWYQQALGQGPEFLTYFNYEAQPDKSGLPSDRFSAERPEGSISTLTIQRTEQRDSAMYRCASSNPTRGRTGTGELFFGEGSRLTVL.

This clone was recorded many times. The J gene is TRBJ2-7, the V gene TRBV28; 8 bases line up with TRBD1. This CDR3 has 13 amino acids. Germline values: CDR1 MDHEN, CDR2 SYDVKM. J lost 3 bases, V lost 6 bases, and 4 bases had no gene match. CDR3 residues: CASRQTGGYEQYF. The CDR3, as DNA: TGTGCCAGCAGACAAACAGGGGGCTACGAGCAGTACTTC.

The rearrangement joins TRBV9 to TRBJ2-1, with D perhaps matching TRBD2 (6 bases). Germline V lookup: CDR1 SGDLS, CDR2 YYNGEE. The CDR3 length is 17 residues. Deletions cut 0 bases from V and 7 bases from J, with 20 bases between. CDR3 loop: CASSVVARGGTDNEQFF. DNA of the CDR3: TGTGCCAGCAGCGTAGTGGCGCGGGGCGGGACTGATAATGAGCAGTTCTTC.

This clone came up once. The CDR3 DNA follows: TGTGCCAGCTCACATCGTACCCGGGATCCTTGGGTTGGGAACAACTACAATGAGCAGTTCTTC. Translation gives CASSHRTRDPWVGNNYNEQFF. The J gene is TRBJ2-1, the V gene TRBV18, with D perhaps matching TRBD2 (5 bases). The CDR3 has 21 residues. Germline lookup yields CDR1 KGHSH and CDR2 LQKENI. V was clipped by 4 bases and J by 3 bases, with 31 bases between them.

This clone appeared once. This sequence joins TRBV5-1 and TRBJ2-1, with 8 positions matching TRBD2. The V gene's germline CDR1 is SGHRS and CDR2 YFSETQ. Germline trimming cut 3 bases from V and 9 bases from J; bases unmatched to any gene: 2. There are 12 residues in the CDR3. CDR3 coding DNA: TGCGCCAGCAGCTCAGCGGGAGTTGAGCAGTTCTTC. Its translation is CASSSAGVEQFF.

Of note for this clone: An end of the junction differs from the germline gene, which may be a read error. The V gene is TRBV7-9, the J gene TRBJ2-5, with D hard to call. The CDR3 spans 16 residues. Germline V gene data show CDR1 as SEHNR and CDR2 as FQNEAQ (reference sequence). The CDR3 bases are TGTGCTAGCAGCTTAGTTATTGGTCAGCTTAAAGAGACCCAGTACTTC. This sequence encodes CASSLVIGQLKETQYF.

CDR3 coding DNA: TGTGCCAGCAGCCTACTCGGACAGGCCGAAAAAGAGACCCAGTACTTC. Its translation: CASSLLGQAEKETQYF. The J gene is TRBJ2-5, the V gene TRBV7-9; TRBD1 matches at 7 bases. V lost 5 bases, J lost 3 bases, and 12 bases stayed unmatched. This CDR3 has 16 amino acids. The germline V gene encodes CDR1 SEHNR and CDR2 FQNEAQ (reference sequence).

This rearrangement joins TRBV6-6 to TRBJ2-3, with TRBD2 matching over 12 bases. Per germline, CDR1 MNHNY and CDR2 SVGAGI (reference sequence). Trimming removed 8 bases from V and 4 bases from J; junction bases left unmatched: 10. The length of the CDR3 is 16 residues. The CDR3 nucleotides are TGTGCCAGCGGCCTAGCGGGAGGGCTTAGGGCAGATACGCAGTATTTT. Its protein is CASGLAGGLRADTQYF.

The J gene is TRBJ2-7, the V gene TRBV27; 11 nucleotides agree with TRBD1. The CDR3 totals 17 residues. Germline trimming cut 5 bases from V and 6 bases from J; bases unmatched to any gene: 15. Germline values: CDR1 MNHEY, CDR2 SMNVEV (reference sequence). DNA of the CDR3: TGTGCCAGCAGTCCCCGGGACAGGGGGGCAGGTCGCTCCGAGCAGTACTTC. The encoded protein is CASSPRDRGAGRSEQYF.

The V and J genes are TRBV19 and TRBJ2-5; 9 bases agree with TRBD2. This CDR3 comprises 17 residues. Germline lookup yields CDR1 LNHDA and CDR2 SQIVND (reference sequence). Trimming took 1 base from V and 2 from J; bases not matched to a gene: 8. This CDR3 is CASSIALRLADQETQYF. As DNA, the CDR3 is TGTGCCAGTAGTATAGCTCTCCGACTAGCGGATCAAGAGACCCAGTACTTC.

As DNA, the CDR3 is TGTGCCAGCAGCTTAGAGAGTGGGTACGAGCAGTACTTC. Its translation: CASSLESGYEQYF. The chain couples TRBV7-6 to TRBJ2-7; D is undetermined. Germline V lookup: CDR1 SGHVS, CDR2 FNYEAQ. The CDR3 is made up of 13 amino acids. The V and J ends lost 1 base and 4 bases respectively, with 8 bases between them. Drawing the rest from reference TRBV7-6 and TRBJ2-7, the complete variable domain is GAGVSQSPRYKVTKRGQDVALRCDPISGHVSLYWYRQALGQGPEFLTYFNYEAQQDKSGLPNDRFSAERPEGSISTLTIQRTEQRDSAMYRCASSLESGYEQYFGPGTRLTVT.